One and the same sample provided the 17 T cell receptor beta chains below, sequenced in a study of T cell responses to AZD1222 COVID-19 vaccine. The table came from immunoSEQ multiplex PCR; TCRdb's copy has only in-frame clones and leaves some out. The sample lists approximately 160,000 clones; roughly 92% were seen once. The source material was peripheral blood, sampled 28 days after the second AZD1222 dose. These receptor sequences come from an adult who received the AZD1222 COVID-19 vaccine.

CDR3 protein: CASSIEGQSTDTQYF. The CDR3 DNA reads as TGTGCCAGTAGTATAGAGGGACAGAGCACAGATACGCAGTATTTT. The rearrangement uses TRBV19 and TRBJ2-3; 7 bases align to TRBD1. The CDR3 is 15 residues long. Germline-derived CDR1 and CDR2 are LNHDA and SQIVND (reference sequence). The V segment lost 0 bases and the J segment 0 bases; nucleotides outside the gene matches: 0.

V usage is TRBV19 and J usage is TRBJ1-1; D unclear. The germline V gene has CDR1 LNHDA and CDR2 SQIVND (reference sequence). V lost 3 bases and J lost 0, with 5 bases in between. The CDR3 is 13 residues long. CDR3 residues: CASSIGMNTEAFF. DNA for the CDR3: TGTGCCAGTAGTATCGGGATGAACACTGAAGCTTTCTTT.

CDR3 coding DNA: TGTGCCAGCAGCTTAGCGGGACAGGGCTACGAGCAGTACTTC. It is translated as CASSLAGQGYEQYF. The chain couples TRBV11-3 to TRBJ2-7; 9 bases are shared with TRBD1. V lost 1 base, J lost 3 bases, and 1 base stayed unmatched. Germline V gene sequence: CDR1 SGHNT, CDR2 YENEEA. The CDR3 extends over 14 amino acids.

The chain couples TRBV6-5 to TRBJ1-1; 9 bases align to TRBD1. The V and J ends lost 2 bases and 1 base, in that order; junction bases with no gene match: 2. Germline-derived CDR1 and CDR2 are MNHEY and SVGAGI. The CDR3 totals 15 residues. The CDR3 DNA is TGTGCCAGCAGTTACGTGGGACAGGGGAACACTGAAGCTTTCTTT. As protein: CASSYVGQGNTEAFF.

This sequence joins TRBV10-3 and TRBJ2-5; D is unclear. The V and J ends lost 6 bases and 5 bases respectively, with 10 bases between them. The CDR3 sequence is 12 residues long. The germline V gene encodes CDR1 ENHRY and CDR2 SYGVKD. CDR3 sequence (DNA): TGTGCCATCAGCAGAGCGTCTGAGACCCAGTACTTC. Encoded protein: CAISRASETQYF.

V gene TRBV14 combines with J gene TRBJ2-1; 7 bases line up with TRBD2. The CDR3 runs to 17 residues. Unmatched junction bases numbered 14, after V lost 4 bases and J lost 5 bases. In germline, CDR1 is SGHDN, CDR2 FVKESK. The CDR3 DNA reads TGTGCCAGCAGCCTAAGAAGTGGCGGGAGTTTTCACAATGAGCAGTTCTTC. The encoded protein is CASSLRSGGSFHNEQFF.

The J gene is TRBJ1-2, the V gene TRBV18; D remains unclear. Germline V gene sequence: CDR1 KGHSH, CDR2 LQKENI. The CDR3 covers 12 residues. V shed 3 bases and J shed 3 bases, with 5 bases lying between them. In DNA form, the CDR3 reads TGTGCCAGCTCACCGGGGTACTATGGCTACACCTTC. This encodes CASSPGYYGYTF.

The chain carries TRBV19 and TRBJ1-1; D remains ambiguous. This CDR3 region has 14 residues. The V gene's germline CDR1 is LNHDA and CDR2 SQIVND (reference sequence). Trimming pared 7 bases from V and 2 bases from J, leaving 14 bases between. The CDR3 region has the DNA TGTGCCAGTACTTCGACTGGTTACAACACTGAAGCTTTCTTT. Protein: CASTSTGYNTEAFF.

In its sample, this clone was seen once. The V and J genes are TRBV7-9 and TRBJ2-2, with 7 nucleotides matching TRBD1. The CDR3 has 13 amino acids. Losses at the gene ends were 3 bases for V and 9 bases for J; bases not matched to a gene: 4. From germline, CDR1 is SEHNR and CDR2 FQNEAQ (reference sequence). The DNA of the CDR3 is TGTGCCAGCAGCTTGGAGACAGGGAGGGAGCTGTTTTTT. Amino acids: CASSLETGRELFF.

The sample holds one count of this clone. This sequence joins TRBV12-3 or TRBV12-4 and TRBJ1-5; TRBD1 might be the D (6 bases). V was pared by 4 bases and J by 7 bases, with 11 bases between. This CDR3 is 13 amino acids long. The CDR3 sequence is CASSWSGHQPQHF. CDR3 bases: TGTGCCAGCAGTTGGTCGGGACACCAGCCCCAGCATTTT.

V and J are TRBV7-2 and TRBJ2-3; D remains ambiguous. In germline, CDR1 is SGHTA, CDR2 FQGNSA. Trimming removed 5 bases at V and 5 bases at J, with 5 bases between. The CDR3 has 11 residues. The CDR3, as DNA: TGTGCCAGCAGCATCCGAGATACGCAGTATTTT. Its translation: CASSIRDTQYF.

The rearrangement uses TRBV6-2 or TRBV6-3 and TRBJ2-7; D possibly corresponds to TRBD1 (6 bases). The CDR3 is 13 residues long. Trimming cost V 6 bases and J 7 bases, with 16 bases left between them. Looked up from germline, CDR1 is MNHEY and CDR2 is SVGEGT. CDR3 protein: CASSSRQAREQYF. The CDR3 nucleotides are TGTGCCAGCAGCTCGAGACAGGCGCGGGAGCAGTACTTC.

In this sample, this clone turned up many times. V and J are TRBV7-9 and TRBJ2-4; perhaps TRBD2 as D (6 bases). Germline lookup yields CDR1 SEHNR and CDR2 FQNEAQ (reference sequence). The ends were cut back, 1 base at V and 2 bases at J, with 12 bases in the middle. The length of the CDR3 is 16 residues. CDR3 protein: CASSLGAGTSKNIQYF. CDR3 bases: TGTGCCAGCAGCTTAGGGGCGGGAACGTCCAAAAACATTCAGTACTTC.

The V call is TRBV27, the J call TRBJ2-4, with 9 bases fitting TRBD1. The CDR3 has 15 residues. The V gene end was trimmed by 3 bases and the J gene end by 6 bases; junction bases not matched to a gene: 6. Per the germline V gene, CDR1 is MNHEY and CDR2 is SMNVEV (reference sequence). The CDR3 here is CASSFSGTGRNIQYF. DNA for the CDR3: TGTGCCAGCAGTTTTTCCGGGACAGGGAGAAACATTCAGTACTTC.

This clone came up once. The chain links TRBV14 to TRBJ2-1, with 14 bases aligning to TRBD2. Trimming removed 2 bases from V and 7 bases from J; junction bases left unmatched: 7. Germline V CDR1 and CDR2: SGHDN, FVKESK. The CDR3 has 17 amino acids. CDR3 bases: TGTGCCAGCAGCCAAAGACTAGCGGGAGGGCCGGTAAATGAGCAGTTCTTC. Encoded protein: CASSQRLAGGPVNEQFF.

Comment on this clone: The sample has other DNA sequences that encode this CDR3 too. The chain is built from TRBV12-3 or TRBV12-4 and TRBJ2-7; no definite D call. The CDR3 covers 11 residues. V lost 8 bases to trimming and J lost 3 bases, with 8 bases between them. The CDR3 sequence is CASSRNYEQYF. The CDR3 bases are TGTGCCAGCTCTAGGAACTACGAGCAGTACTTC.

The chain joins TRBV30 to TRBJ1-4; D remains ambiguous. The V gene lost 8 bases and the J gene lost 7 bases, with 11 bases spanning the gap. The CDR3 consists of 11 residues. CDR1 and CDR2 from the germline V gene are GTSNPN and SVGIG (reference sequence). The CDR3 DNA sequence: TGTGCCGGCGGGGTATTTGAAAAACTGTTTTTT. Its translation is CAGGVFEKLFF.